Below, one T cell receptor beta chain is given with its context. Its antigen is as yet unknown. Sequencing was performed with immunoSEQ multiplex PCR; in TCRdb, only in-frame clones are kept and a portion is missing. The table lists about 350,000 clones, around 89% of them singletons. Germline CDR1 WSHSY, CDR2 SAAADI. The ends lost 2 bases at V and 4 bases at J; junction bases unmatched: 2. The CDR3 has 14 residues. This specimen comes from a study of Ad26.COV2.S vaccination and SARS-CoV-2 variants. Study at large: The study gave Ad26.COV2.S intramuscularly, once or twice 56 days apart. Regarding the study as a whole: Breadth and depth estimates from TCRs may understate total T cell responses. Vaccinees showed greater spike-specific TCR breadth than placebo recipients.

Treatment noted: over 15 received Ad26.COV2.S at low or high dose, single or two shots; five or six received placebo; per-sample allocation not given. Sampling happened 63 days after the first vaccine or placebo injection. The administered vaccine (an Ad26 vector) expressed Wuhan-strain SARS-CoV-2 spike. This sequence originates from a person aged 18-65 years who received the Ad26.COV2.S COVID-19 vaccine or a placebo. This sequence joins TRBV10-2 and TRBJ2-7; 10 bases map to TRBD2. The source was peripheral blood, collected in a trial of Ad26.COV2.S vaccine versus placebo. CDR3 region: CASSESGRVYEQYF. In DNA form, the CDR3 reads TGCGCCAGCAGTGAGAGCGGGAGGGTGTACGAGCAGTACTTC.